This TCR beta chain was captured by sequencing in a study of OX40 agonist ivuxolimab in advanced cancers. Assay used: immunoSEQ multiplex PCR; TCRdb lists only in-frame clones, some missing. The repertoire has about 75,000 clones, more than 90% of them found once; the top ten carry 0.3% to 0.4%. Turning to this clone: Its target is unknown.

Study findings and constraints: Low normalized clonal expansion also occurred in some nonresponding patients. In the expanded peripheral T cells, antigen specificity was never determined. In general, CD8+ T cells held more expanded clones than CD4+ did, on average.

Germline loops: CDR1 SEHNR, CDR2 FQNEAQ (reference sequence). This CDR3 comprises 12 residues. V lost 5 bases to trimming and J lost 5 bases, with 9 bases between them. The sample in question was CD4+ or CD8+ T cells sorted from blood, obtained in a trial of the OX40 agonist ivuxolimab. The sequence was collected from an adult with an advanced solid tumor such as melanoma, head and neck, liver or kidney cancer. V is TRBV7-9 and J is TRBJ1-1; D gene unclear. The CDR3 bases are TGTGCCAGCAGCCTCTTGTGGACTGAAGCTTTCTTT. This sequence encodes CASSLLWTEAFF.